Listed below are T cell receptor beta chains from one sample, sequenced in a study of blood T cell repertoires in COVID-19. Libraries were prepared by immunoSEQ multiplex PCR; TCRdb keeps only in-frame clonotypes and omits some of them. The table has under 60,000 clones, about nine tenths seen once. The sample was peripheral blood. The receptors stem from a human donor with acute or convalescent COVID-19. The donor label of this sample is uncertain. Both conserved end residues are part of each CDR3. The order of the fields is CDR3 DNA, CDR3 protein, D gene, V gene, clone size, J gene. D genes are given only for firm matches. Clone size, where shown, is once, few, many, or a class for clones that have expanded.

DNA: TGTGCCAGCACCCCGGGGGGGGAGATTCAGCCCCAGCATTTT
CDR3: CASTPGGEIQPQHF
D: -
V: TRBV2
size: -
J: TRBJ1-5

DNA: TGTGCCAGCAGTGTTGGGAGCGGCGGGGGGAATCAAGTCAATGAGCAGTTCTTC
CDR3: CASSVGSGGGNQVNEQFF
D: TRBD2
V: TRBV2
size: -
J: TRBJ2-1

DNA: TGTGCCAGCAGCCAGCTGGGGACAACTAGCACAGATACGCAGTATTTT
CDR3: CASSQLGTTSTDTQYF
D: -
V: TRBV14
size: -
J: TRBJ2-3

DNA: TGTGCCAGCAGTTTGCAGGGCAACTACGAGCAGTACTTC
CDR3: CASSLQGNYEQYF
D: -
V: TRBV28
size: many
J: TRBJ2-7

DNA: TGTGCCAGCAGCCAGGGGAGGGAGACCCAGTACTTC
CDR3: CASSQGRETQYF
D: -
V: TRBV3-1/TRBV3-2
size: -
J: TRBJ2-5

DNA: TGTGCCAGCTCACTCTTCCCGGGACAGGGGGCAACAGATACGCAGTATTTT
CDR3: CASSLFPGQGATDTQYF
D: TRBD1
V: TRBV28
size: -
J: TRBJ2-3

DNA: TGTGCCAGCAGCCAAGAATTAGGGGTCAATCAGCCCCAGCATTTT
CDR3: CASSQELGVNQPQHF
D: -
V: TRBV3-1/TRBV3-2
size: -
J: TRBJ1-5

DNA: TGTGCCAGCAGCGTTAGCGGGGCGAACACCGGGGAGCTGTTTTTT
CDR3: CASSVSGANTGELFF
D: TRBD2
V: TRBV11-2
size: -
J: TRBJ2-2

DNA: TGTGCCACCAGCAGTGCTTTTCGGGACAGGGTGTTTGGCTACACCTTC
CDR3: CATSSAFRDRVFGYTF
D: TRBD1
V: TRBV15
size: -
J: TRBJ1-2

DNA: TGTGCCACCAGCAGACAGTTAGCGGGAGGGCCGTACAATGAGCAGTTCTTC
CDR3: CATSRQLAGGPYNEQFF
D: TRBD2
V: TRBV15
size: -
J: TRBJ2-1

DNA: TGTGCCTGGAGTATATACCAGGATACGCAGTATTTT
CDR3: CAWSIYQDTQYF
D: -
V: TRBV30
size: -
J: TRBJ2-3

DNA: TGTGCCACCAGCAGCGACTCAGAAGGGGACGAGCAGTACTTC
CDR3: CATSSDSEGDEQYF
D: -
V: TRBV15
size: -
J: TRBJ2-7

DNA: TGTGCCAGCAGTTACGGCGGGTTGGGCACTGAAGCTTTCTTT
CDR3: CASSYGGLGTEAFF
D: -
V: TRBV6-6
size: -
J: TRBJ1-1

DNA: TGTGCCAGCAAAACGAGCGGAGGGGACAATGAGCAGTTCTTC
CDR3: CASKTSGGDNEQFF
D: -
V: TRBV28
size: -
J: TRBJ2-1

DNA: TGCAGCGTGGGTAGAGCGGGCGAAAAACTGTTTTTT
CDR3: CSVGRAGEKLFF
D: -
V: TRBV29-1
size: -
J: TRBJ1-4